What follows are 28 T cell receptor beta chains derived from one specimen sequenced in a study of blood T cells in healthy people across ages. A second PCR of roughly 7 to 11 cycles used a sample-barcoded 5' primer and a J-beta primer mix. From the 5' RACE reads, TCRdb called clonotypes with MiXCR, one entry per CDR3 protein. This sample has fewer than 1,000,000 distinct CDR3 sequences, with 46% found just once. The sample comprised blood. The receptor source for this set is a man aged 80 or over in good health.

The chain combines TRBV5-1 with TRBJ1-2; D uncertain. This CDR3 spans 15 amino acids. Germline values: CDR1 SGHRS, CDR2 YFSETQ. Trimming took off 2 bases at V and 2 bases at J, with 13 bases between the two ends. The CDR3 loop is CASSLNHVMNYGYTF. Here the CDR3 DNA reads TGCGCCAGCAGCTTAAATCACGTGATGAACTATGGCTACACCTTC.

This clonotype was observed a few times. The J gene is TRBJ1-2, the V gene TRBV10-3, with D perhaps TRBD1 (5 bases). CDR3 length equals 13 residues. The germline CDR1 and CDR2 sequences are ENHRY and SYGVKD. Deletions cut 10 bases from V and 8 bases from J, with 20 bases between. Here the CDR3 reads CATQFRDGGGYTF. The CDR3 DNA reads TGTGCCACACAGTTCCGGGACGGCGGAGGCTACACCTTC.

This clonotype was seen a few times. This chain links TRBV7-9 with TRBJ2-3; 7 nucleotides agree with TRBD2. Germline V gene sequence: CDR1 SEHNR, CDR2 FQNEAQ (reference sequence). This CDR3 comprises 16 residues. The trim removed 4 bases at V and 1 base at J, leaving 8 bases unmatched. The CDR3 DNA reads TGTGCCAGCAGCTCCCCGCGTGCGGGAGGCACAGATACGCAGTATTTT. Translation gives CASSSPRAGGTDTQYF.

The CDR3 here is CASSLNSGGFLAEAFF. CDR3 DNA: TGTGCCAGCAGCTTAAACTCGGGGGGCTTCCTGGCTGAAGCTTTCTTT. The chain combines TRBV7-2 with TRBJ1-1; perhaps TRBD1 as D (6 bases). CDR1 and CDR2 from the germline V gene are SGHTA and FQGNSA. CDR3 length: 16 residues. Trimming shortened V by 2 bases and J by 6 bases, and 19 bases separated the two germline ends.

This clonotype was recorded a few times. This chain connects TRBV28 to TRBJ2-5; 7 bases match TRBD2. The V segment lost 4 bases and the J segment 3 bases; nucleotides outside the gene matches: 5. The CDR3 sequence is 14 residues long. From germline, CDR1 is MDHEN and CDR2 SYDVKM. CDR3 sequence: CASSYLAVKETQYF. Here the CDR3 DNA reads TGTGCCAGCAGTTACCTAGCGGTAAAAGAGACCCAGTACTTC.

V and J are TRBV28 and TRBJ2-4; weak D call: TRBD2 (6 bases). Per germline, CDR1 MDHEN and CDR2 SYDVKM. This CDR3 region has 15 residues. V was clipped by 3 bases and J by 8 bases, with 17 bases between them. The DNA of the CDR3 is TGTGCCAGCAGTTTTTCACGCGCCCCGGGAGACATTCAGTACTTC. Its translation: CASSFSRAPGDIQYF.

The chain links TRBV9 to TRBJ2-5, with 8 positions matching TRBD1. J gave up 11 bases and V 3 bases, and 12 bases lay outside the gene matches. Germline CDR1 SGDLS, CDR2 YYNGEE. The CDR3 has 14 residues. The CDR3 here is CASSGRQGINEQYF. The CDR3 DNA sequence: TGTGCCAGCAGCGGCCGACAGGGGATCAATGAGCAGTACTTC.

The chain joins TRBV20-1 to TRBJ2-4; 7 bases match TRBD2. TRBJ2-7 explains the end of the DNA better; the J call may be wrong. Germline V gives CDR1 DFQATT, CDR2 SNEGSKA (reference sequence). The CDR3 is 17 residues long. CDR3 in DNA: TGCAGTGCTAGAGATCTAAAGTGGGCGGGAGTTGGGTACGAGCAGTACTTC. This translates into CSARDLKWAGVGYEQYF.

The chain uses TRBV20-1 and TRBJ2-7, with D perhaps matching TRBD1 (6 bases). The V end lost 3 bases, the J end lost 7 bases, and 10 bases lay between the germline ends. This CDR3 comprises 11 residues. Germline lookup yields CDR1 DFQATT and CDR2 SNEGSKA (reference sequence). CDR3 sequence (DNA): TGCAGTGCTAGGAGGGGGTTTGAGCAGTACTTC. It is translated as CSARRGFEQYF.

This clonotype was seen only once. The CDR3 DNA is TGTGCCAGCAGTGCTGGGTTGGGAAAGACCCAGTACTTC. Encoded protein: CASSAGLGKTQYF. This chain connects TRBV2 to TRBJ2-5; no clear D. The germline V gene has CDR1 SNHLY and CDR2 FYNNEI. Trimming cost V 4 bases and J 6 bases, with 12 bases left between them. The CDR3 loop spans 13 amino acids.

The chain joins TRBV12-3 or TRBV12-4 to TRBJ2-3, with D hard to call. Trimming took 3 bases from V and 0 from J, leaving 7 bases between them. The CDR3 runs 14 residues. CDR3 coding DNA: TGTGCCAGCAGTTTCACATTAAGCACAGATACGCAGTATTTT. Protein: CASSFTLSTDTQYF.

The chain couples TRBV21-1 to TRBJ2-3; the DNA was not compared with TRBD1, the D call given in the table. TRBV21-1 is an annotated pseudogene. This CDR3 region has 18 residues. The CDR3 protein is CASSKSPNGGYNTDTQYF. Here the CDR3 DNA reads TGTGCCAGCAGCAAATCTCCAAACGGGGGTTACAACACAGATACGCAGTATTTT.

This clonotype was counted at least ten times. The V gene is TRBV12-3 or TRBV12-4, the J gene TRBJ2-3; 11 bases are a match to TRBD1. The V gene end was trimmed by 7 bases and the J gene end by 4 bases; junction bases not matched to a gene: 7. CDR3 length equals 15 residues. The CDR3 DNA sequence: TGTGCCAGCAAATGGACAGGGGGCATGTCAGATACGCAGTATTTT. Protein: CASKWTGGMSDTQYF.

The V gene is TRBV5-1, the J gene TRBJ1-1, with TRBD1 as a possible D gene (5 bases). V was clipped by 4 bases and J by 3 bases, with 19 bases between them. Per germline, CDR1 SGHRS and CDR2 YFSETQ. The CDR3 length is 16 residues. The CDR3 protein is CASSTDRAGGDTEAFF. The CDR3 DNA is TGCGCCAGCAGCACAGACCGGGCTGGAGGGGACACTGAAGCTTTCTTT.

The chain's CDR3 is CATSVHGTTFSGANVLTF. Here the CDR3 DNA reads TGTGCCACCAGTGTCCATGGGACAACTTTCTCTGGGGCCAACGTCCTGACTTTC. The V gene is TRBV24-1, the J gene TRBJ2-6, with D possibly being TRBD1 (6 bases). Trimming took off 5 bases at V and 0 bases at J, with 16 bases between the two ends. Germline V gives CDR1 KGHDR, CDR2 SFDVKD. There are 18 residues in the CDR3.

V is TRBV9 and J is TRBJ2-7; 8 nucleotides match TRBD2. The CDR3 runs to 14 residues. Germline V gene data show CDR1 as SGDLS and CDR2 as YYNGEE. Trimming took 1 base from V and 5 from J; bases not matched to a gene: 5. The CDR3 bases are TGTGCCAGCAGCGTAAGAGCGGGAGCGGACGAGCAGTACTTC. Translating it yields CASSVRAGADEQYF. Filled out from reference TRBV9 and TRBJ2-7, the complete variable domain reads DSGVTQTPKHLITATGQRVTLRCSPRSGDLSVYWYQQSLDQGLQFLIQYYNGEERAKGNILERFSAQQFPDLHSELNLSSLELGDSALYFCASSVRAGADEQYFGPGTRLTVT.

The rearrangement uses TRBV19 and TRBJ2-1, with a tentative D call TRBD2 (6 bases). This CDR3 has 15 amino acids. Trimming removed 7 bases from V and 2 bases from J, with 15 bases in between. Germline CDR1 reads LNHDA; CDR2 reads SQIVND (reference sequence). The CDR3 protein is CASTQGTGAYNEQFF. The DNA for the CDR3 is TGTGCCAGTACTCAAGGGACGGGAGCCTACAATGAGCAGTTCTTC. The entire variable domain, with the rest obtained from reference TRBV19 and TRBJ2-1, is as follows: DGGITQSPKYLFRKEGQNVTLSCEQNLNHDAMYWYRQDPGQGLRLIYYSQIVNDFQKGDIAEGYSVSREKKESFPLTVTSAQKNPTAFYLCASTQGTGAYNEQFFGPGTRLTVL.

The sample holds a few counts of this clonotype. The rearrangement uses TRBV3-1 and TRBJ2-3; 9 nucleotides agree with TRBD2. The V gene's germline CDR1 is LGHDT and CDR2 YNNKEL (reference sequence). This CDR3 is 14 amino acids long. J lost 6 bases, V lost 4 bases, and 5 bases had no gene match. CDR3 sequence reads: CASSRDSGSDTQYF. CDR3 bases: TGTGCCAGCAGCCGGGATAGCGGGAGTGATACGCAGTATTTT.

This sequence joins TRBV27 and TRBJ1-1, with D tentatively TRBD1 (6 bases). The length of the CDR3 is 13 residues. V shed 3 bases and J shed 10 bases, with 15 bases lying between them. CDR1 is MNHEY, CDR2 SMNVEV, per germline (reference sequence). CDR3 loop: CASSFLRGALAFF. CDR3 bases: TGTGCCAGCAGTTTCCTCAGGGGTGCACTAGCTTTCTTT.

This clonotype was seen ten or more times. The chain is built from TRBV12-3 or TRBV12-4 and TRBJ2-7; TRBD2 might be the D (6 bases). V was shortened by 3 bases and J by 2 bases, with 11 bases between the two germline ends. This CDR3 has 14 amino acids. The CDR3 protein is CASSLRDAAYEQYF. Written as DNA, the CDR3 is TGTGCCAGCAGTTTGCGGGACGCAGCCTACGAGCAGTACTTC.

Only a few counts were recorded for this clonotype. This chain uses TRBV6-1 with TRBJ2-1, with 7 bases fitting TRBD2. The CDR3 spans 14 residues. Germline V gene data show CDR1 as MNHNS and CDR2 as SASEGT. V was clipped by 5 bases and J by 3 bases; unmatched bases: 4. The CDR3 DNA reads as TGTGCCAGCAGTACTCGGACTAGCTACAATGAGCAGTTCTTC. This encodes CASSTRTSYNEQFF.

Worth noting for this clonotype: A much larger clone lies a single base off, so this may be a read error. This rearrangement joins TRBV27 to TRBJ2-7; 8 bases fit TRBD2. The CDR3 is 15 amino acids. Germline CDR1 reads MNHEY; CDR2 reads SMNVEV (reference sequence). V lost 8 bases and J lost 7; bases outside the gene matches: 16. CDR3 sequence (DNA): TGTGCCAGCTCCTGGGGTAGCGGGACCTACAATGAGCAGTACTTC. It specifies CASSWGSGTYNEQYF.

The chain combines TRBV29-1 with TRBJ1-2, with D possibly TRBD1 on 5 matching bases. Germline assignment: CDR1 SQVTM and CDR2 ANQGSEA. Trimming took 3 bases from V and 1 from J, leaving 18 bases between them. This CDR3 spans 16 amino acids. The CDR3: CSVDSSGTDVNYGYTF. CDR3 nucleotide sequence: TGCAGCGTTGATAGCTCCGGGACGGATGTTAACTATGGCTACACCTTC.

This chain links TRBV9 with TRBJ2-7; D is ambiguous. V dropped 0 bases and J dropped 0 bases, with 7 bases sitting between them. Germline V gene lookup returns CDR1 SGDLS and CDR2 YYNGEE. CDR3 size: 14 residues. The CDR3 DNA follows: TGTGCCAGCAGCGTAGTTCCTTACTCCTACGAGCAGTACTTC. Translating gives CASSVVPYSYEQYF.

The CDR3, as DNA: TGTGCCAGCAGTTTAGGCGGGGGCAGTGGCTACACCTTC. Its translation: CASSLGGGSGYTF. This chain uses TRBV12-3 or TRBV12-4 with TRBJ1-2; D is possibly TRBD1 (6 bases). The CDR3 runs to 13 residues. V lost 1 base to trimming and J lost 7 bases, with 10 bases between them.

This clonotype was counted ten times or more. The chain links TRBV7-2 to TRBJ2-3, with 10 bases matching TRBD2. The germline gives CDR1 SGHTA, CDR2 FQGNSA. The CDR3 runs to 14 residues. Germline trimming cut 5 bases from V and 4 bases from J; bases unmatched to any gene: 3. The CDR3 reads CASSPGLAPDTQYF. CDR3 bases: TGTGCCAGCAGCCCGGGACTAGCGCCAGATACGCAGTATTTT. The complete variable domain, with remaining parts taken from reference TRBV7-2 and TRBJ2-3, reads GAGVSQSPSNKVTEKGKDVELRCDPISGHTALYWYRQSLGQGLEFLIYFQGNSAPDKSGLPSDRFSAERTGGSVSTLTIQRTQQEDSAVYLCASSPGLAPDTQYFGPGTRLTVL.

This clonotype appeared many times. This rearrangement joins TRBV5-6 to TRBJ2-3; D possibly corresponds to TRBD1 (5 bases). Germline V gives CDR1 SGHDT, CDR2 YYEEEE. The CDR3 length is 16 residues. Deletions cut 2 bases from V and 2 bases from J, with 15 bases between. CDR3 loop: CASSLTHRLATDTQYF. The CDR3 DNA follows: TGTGCCAGCAGCTTAACCCACAGGTTAGCCACAGATACGCAGTATTTT. The full variable domain, its missing parts supplied by reference TRBV5-6 and TRBJ2-3, is DAGVTQSPTHLIKTRGQQVTLRCSPKSGHDTVSWYQQALGQGPQFIFQYYEEEERQRGNFPDRFSGHQFPNYSSELNVNALLLGDSALYLCASSLTHRLATDTQYFGPGTRLTVL.

The J gene is TRBJ2-1, the V gene TRBV2, with TRBD2 matching over 14 bases. The CDR3 is 15 residues long. Germline CDR1 and CDR2: SNHLY and FYNNEI. V gave up 6 bases and J gave up 3 bases; unmatched junction bases: 1. The CDR3: CASRGTSGGYNEQFF. CDR3 in DNA: TGTGCCAGCAGAGGGACTAGCGGGGGCTACAATGAGCAGTTCTTC. Using reference TRBV2 and TRBJ2-1 for the parts outside the CDR3, the full variable domain is EPEVTQTPSHQVTQMGQEVILRCVPISNHLYFYWYRQILGQKVEFLVSFYNNEISEKSEIFDDQFSVERPDGSNFTLKIRSTKLEDSAMYFCASRGTSGGYNEQFFGPGTRLTVL.